What follows describes a single T cell receptor (beta chain). Using immunoSEQ multiplex PCR, the repertoire was profiled, and TCRdb retains in-frame clones only, with some absent. This table has thousands of clones, more than 65% appearing once. These data come from a study of T cell repertoires in ileal Crohn's disease. The CDR3 sequence is 18 residues long. Germline CDR1 and CDR2: LNHNV and YYDKDF (reference sequence). The chain joins TRBV15 to TRBJ2-5, with D tentatively TRBD1 (6 bases). Gene TRBJ2-7 matches the end of the DNA better, so the J call may be wrong. This clonotype was obtained from an adult with Crohn's disease. Sequenced sample: ileal tissue. CDR3 sequence reads: CATSRDLLTGSIPYEQYF. The CDR3 DNA is TGTGCCACCAGCAGAGATCTGTTAACAGGGTCTATCCCCTACGAGCAGTACTTC.